The 18 T cell receptor beta chains below were found in one sample sequenced in a study of beta chain features in type 1 diabetes. What was sequenced were expressed TCRB transcripts, since all of the isolated RNA had been reverse transcribed. Sequenced by immunoSEQ multiplex PCR; TCRdb stores in-frame clones only, minus some. The sample has roughly 700,000 clones, 10% to 15% seen once; the top ten hold roughly 0.022%. No antigen has been identified for these receptors. Findings of the study overall: TCRB CDR3 length was moderately but significantly reduced in all four CD4+ subsets of Type 1 diabetes patients.

Sequenced input: naive CD4+ T cells from blood. The receptors here all came from a man younger than 35 with type 1 diabetes.

In its sample, this clone was seen a few times. The J gene is TRBJ2-3, the V gene TRBV6-5, with TRBD2 matching 10 bases. CDR3 length: 16 amino acids. Germline values: CDR1 MNHEY, CDR2 SVGAGI. V lost 6 bases and J lost 0; bases outside the gene matches: 6. This CDR3 is CASSYGLAASTDTQYF. The CDR3 DNA reads TGTGCCAGCAGCTACGGACTAGCGGCTAGCACAGATACGCAGTATTTT.

The chain carries TRBV11-2 and TRBJ2-1, with 9 bases lining up with TRBD2. Per germline, CDR1 SGHAT and CDR2 FQNNGV. The trim removed 0 bases at V and 5 bases at J, leaving 11 bases unmatched. CDR3 size: 18 residues. CDR3 nucleotide sequence: TGTGCCAGCAGCTTAGATCAGCGAACGTTAGCGGGGGACAATGAGCAGTTCTTC. This codes for CASSLDQRTLAGDNEQFF.

This chain links TRBV7-9 with TRBJ1-1; a weak D match, TRBD1 (5 bases). V was cut by 1 base and J by 8 bases, with 17 bases left in between. Germline CDR1 reads SEHNR; CDR2 reads FQNEAQ (reference sequence). The CDR3 spans 15 residues. CDR3 protein: CASSLGHGTLLEAFF. In DNA, the CDR3 is TGTGCCAGCAGCTTAGGCCACGGGACCCTACTGGAAGCTTTCTTT.

This clone was counted between two and nine times. The DNA of the CDR3 is TGCGCCAGCAGTCATAAGGGCCCAGACAATGAGCAGTTCTTC. Residues: CASSHKGPDNEQFF. The V call is TRBV23-1, the J call TRBJ2-1; no definite D call. TRBV23-1 is flagged as an ORF with uncertain function. With 3 bases removed from V and 5 bases from J, the gap between germline ends came to 11 bases. This CDR3 region has 14 residues.

This clone was recorded a few times. This chain links TRBV1 with TRBJ2-5; TRBD2, as called in the table, went unchecked against the DNA. TRBV1 is labeled a pseudogene. The CDR3 is 17 residues long. DNA for the CDR3: TGCACCAGCAGCCAAGATCGGACTAGCGGGGGGGATCAGACCCAGTACTTC. It codes for CTSSQDRTSGGDQTQYF.

This clone occurred a few times. The chain carries TRBV4-1 and TRBJ1-1, with a possible D match to TRBD1 (6 bases). CDR1 MGHRA and CDR2 YSYEKL come from the germline V gene. The V and J ends lost 5 bases and 4 bases respectively, with 14 bases between them. The CDR3 is 14 amino acids. The CDR3 sequence is CASSLTGRGTEAFF. The DNA for the CDR3 is TGCGCCAGCAGCTTAACAGGGAGGGGCACTGAAGCTTTCTTT.

The table lists this clone with a few counts. V and J are TRBV30 and TRBJ2-7; tentatively, D is TRBD1 (6 bases). Trimming stripped 5 bases from V and 4 bases from J, with 18 bases between. This CDR3 region has 14 residues. The germline V gene encodes CDR1 GTSNPN and CDR2 SVGIG (reference sequence). CDR3 sequence: CAWGRPVQGYEQYF. The CDR3 DNA sequence: TGTGCCTGGGGACGTCCCGTTCAGGGGTACGAGCAGTACTTC.

This chain joins TRBV5-4 and TRBJ2-3; D possibly matches TRBD1 or TRBD2 (5 bases each). The CDR3 length is 17 residues. Trimming took 4 bases from V and 1 from J, leaving 19 bases between them. CDR1 and CDR2 (germline): SGHNT, YYREEE (reference sequence). The CDR3 DNA reads TGTGCCAGCAGCACCCGGGGCAGGGTGTGGGGCACAGATACGCAGTATTTT. Its protein is CASSTRGRVWGTDTQYF. The entire variable domain, with the rest obtained from reference TRBV5-4 and TRBJ2-3, is as follows: ETGVTQSPTHLIKTRGQQVTLRCSSQSGHNTVSWYQQALGQGPQFIFQYYREEENGRGNFPPRFSGLQFPNYSSELNVNALELDDSALYLCASSTRGRVWGTDTQYFGPGTRLTVL.

This rearrangement joins TRBV30 to TRBJ2-5, with 7 bases that match TRBD2. Looked up from germline, CDR1 is GTSNPN and CDR2 is SVGIG (reference sequence). With 3 bases clipped from V and 5 bases from J, the junction kept 6 bases outside the gene matches. This CDR3 has 13 amino acids. CDR3 nucleotides: TGTGCCTGGAGCGGGGGGATCTACGAGACCCAGTACTTC. This encodes CAWSGGIYETQYF. The variable domain in full, completed from reference TRBV30 and TRBJ2-5, reads SQTIHQWPATLVQPVGSPLSLECTVEGTSNPNLYWYRQAAGRGLQLLFYSVGIGQISSEVPQNLSASRPQDRQFILSSKKLLLSDSGFYLCAWSGGIYETQYFGPGTRLLVL.

The rearrangement links TRBV18 to TRBJ2-5; 9 bases line up with TRBD1. Germline V CDR1 and CDR2: KGHSH, LQKENI. CDR3 length equals 15 residues. V lost 2 bases to trimming and J lost 2 bases; unmatched junction nucleotides: 3. CDR3 loop: CASSPGDRDQETQYF. The CDR3, as DNA: TGTGCCAGCTCACCAGGGGACAGGGATCAAGAGACCCAGTACTTC. Combining the CDR3 with reference TRBV18 and TRBJ2-5 gives the whole variable domain NAGVMQNPRHLVRRRGQEARLRCSPMKGHSHVYWYRQLPEEGLKFMVYLQKENIIDESGMPKERFSAEFPKEGPSILRIQQVVRGDSAAYFCASSPGDRDQETQYFGPGTRLLVL.

This clone was seen once. This chain joins TRBV30 and TRBJ2-3; D call uncertain. Germline V gives CDR1 GTSNPN, CDR2 SVGIG (reference sequence). Trimming cost V 4 bases and J 0 bases, with 11 bases left between them. The CDR3 consists of 14 residues. In nucleotides, the CDR3 is TGTGCCTGGACTCTCCAACTTAGCACAGATACGCAGTATTTT. The encoded protein is CAWTLQLSTDTQYF.

The chain carries TRBV6-5 and TRBJ1-2; D unresolved. The CDR3 is 11 residues long. Germline loops: CDR1 MNHEY, CDR2 SVGAGI. The germline V and J ends were trimmed by 5 bases and 8 bases, with 9 bases remaining between them. The CDR3 DNA reads TGTGCCAGCAGTGAAGTGGGAGGCTACACCTTC. Encoded protein: CASSEVGGYTF.

The chain carries TRBV5-1 and TRBJ1-5; 7 nucleotides agree with TRBD1. CDR1 is SGHRS, CDR2 YFSETQ, per germline. CDR3 size: 16 residues. After removal of 0 bases from V and 1 base from J, the junction contained 4 bases not matched to a gene. CDR3 residues: CASSLGGTESNQPQHF. Written as DNA, the CDR3 is TGCGCCAGCAGCTTGGGAGGGACAGAAAGCAATCAGCCCCAGCATTTT.

Comments on this clone: One end of the junction fails to match germline, which may point to a read error. The rearrangement uses TRBV4-1 and TRBJ2-7, with unresolved D. This CDR3 has 14 amino acids. Germline CDR1 MGHRA, CDR2 YSYEKL. The DNA of the CDR3 is TGTGCCAGCAGCCAAGAACGACTGCTCTACGAGCAGTACTTC. As protein: CASSQERLLYEQYF.

The gene calls are TRBV6-1 and TRBJ2-3, with 8 positions matching TRBD1. Germline loops: CDR1 MNHNS, CDR2 SASEGT. The CDR3 has 17 residues. The trim removed 2 bases at V and 6 bases at J, leaving 13 bases unmatched. CDR3 nucleotides: TGTGCCAGCAGTGAAAGGGAGACAGGGGCCCCTGTTGATACGCAGTATTTT. Protein sequence: CASSERETGAPVDTQYF.

The chain employs TRBV6-1 and TRBJ2-2, with D unclear. Germline V gene lookup returns CDR1 MNHNS and CDR2 SASEGT. V was cut by 5 bases and J by 4 bases, with 11 bases left in between. The CDR3 consists of 14 residues. The CDR3 region is CASSPVIGTGELFF. The CDR3 nucleotides are TGTGCCAGCAGTCCGGTTATCGGCACCGGGGAGCTGTTTTTT.

This rearrangement joins TRBV5-1 to TRBJ2-5; perhaps TRBD2 as D (6 bases). CDR3 size: 14 residues. Per the germline V gene, CDR1 is SGHRS and CDR2 is YFSETQ. V was shortened by 3 bases and J by 5 bases, with 14 bases between the two germline ends. DNA of the CDR3: TGCGCCAGCAGCTCTGACTCCGGAGGGGAGACCCAGTACTTC. It specifies CASSSDSGGETQYF.

The chain uses TRBV30 and TRBJ2-6; D not certain. Germline V gene sequence: CDR1 GTSNPN, CDR2 SVGIG (reference sequence). V shed 0 bases and J shed 0 bases, with 12 bases lying between them. The CDR3 runs to 17 residues. This CDR3 reads CAWSVLVSYSGANVLTF. In nucleotides, the CDR3 is TGTGCCTGGAGTGTACTCGTCAGCTACTCTGGGGCCAACGTCCTGACTTTC.